A selection of T cell receptor beta chains follows, all from one sample in a study of technical replicates of blood from a few donors. Assay: immunoSEQ multiplex PCR; the TCRdb copy retains only in-frame clones and omits some. The repertoire has tens of thousands of clones, 96% of them found once; the top ten carry under 0.2%. Sequencing was performed on T cells isolated from PBMCs. The receptor source for this set is a human donor in good health. The CDR3 runs from the conserved cysteine through the conserved F or W. D genes are given only for firm matches. Not all rows give a size; the values are once, few, many and, for expanded clones, a class.

d_call,j_call,v_call,clone_size,cdr3_aa,cdr3_nt
TRBD1,TRBJ2-1,TRBV29-1,NA,CSVWGQGVLGLYNEQFF,TGCAGCGTATGGGGACAGGGTGTGTTAGGCCTCTACAATGAGCAGTTCTTC
NA,TRBJ1-2,TRBV7-8,NA,CASSPSNRGIFYGYTF,TGTGCCAGCAGCCCCTCGAACCGAGGGATTTTCTATGGCTACACCTTC
TRBD1,TRBJ1-1,TRBV27,NA,CASSANRYRDSEAFF,TGTGCCAGCAGCGCCAACCGATACAGGGACAGTGAAGCTTTCTTT
TRBD1,TRBJ2-1,TRBV28,NA,CASRLGQGLNEQFF,TGTGCCAGCAGGTTGGGACAGGGGCTGAATGAGCAGTTCTTC
TRBD1,TRBJ1-2,TRBV11-3,NA,CASRQRPGTGYSRYGYTF,TGTGCCAGCAGACAACGCCCAGGGACAGGCTACTCTAGGTATGGCTACACCTTC
NA,TRBJ2-5,TRBV27,NA,CASSFGTDQETQYF,TGTGCCAGCAGTTTCGGAACAGATCAAGAGACCCAGTACTTC
NA,TRBJ2-7,TRBV9,NA,CASSPDGGALHEQYF,TGTGCCAGCAGCCCCGATGGGGGGGCGCTCCACGAGCAGTACTTC
NA,TRBJ2-7,TRBV18,NA,CASSIAMSEQYF,TGTGCCAGCTCAATTGCTATGAGTGAGCAGTACTTC
TRBD1,TRBJ1-2,TRBV29-1,NA,CSVDRGKRIPYGYTF,TGCAGCGTGGACAGGGGGAAAAGAATCCCCTATGGCTACACCTTC
NA,TRBJ1-2,TRBV4-1,once,CASTSKTGSKPGYTF,TGCGCCAGCACGTCAAAGACAGGTTCCAAACCTGGCTACACCTTC
NA,TRBJ1-2,TRBV6-1,NA,CASSETSGLPPGGYTF,TGTGCCAGCAGTGAAACGTCAGGTCTACCTCCAGGTGGCTACACCTTC
TRBD2,TRBJ2-3,TRBV9,NA,CASSVEAGGPDTQYF,TGTGCCAGCAGCGTAGAGGCGGGGGGGCCAGATACGCAGTATTTT
NA,TRBJ2-7,TRBV5-6,NA,CASSWLSLSGEQYF,TGTGCCAGCAGCTGGCTATCCCTGAGCGGAGAGCAGTACTTC
NA,TRBJ2-5,TRBV19,NA,CASSITRGEETQYF,TGTGCCAGTAGTATAACCAGGGGTGAAGAGACCCAGTACTTC
TRBD2,TRBJ2-5,TRBV7-8,NA,CASSGGTLAGYWEETQYF,TGTGCCAGCAGCGGCGGGACTTTAGCGGGATATTGGGAAGAGACCCAGTACTTC
NA,TRBJ1-2,TRBV5-1,NA,CASSLFVGHGYTF,TGCGCCAGCAGCTTGTTTGTTGGCCATGGCTACACCTTC
NA,TRBJ2-1,TRBV6-4,NA,CASSELAIDNEQFF,TGTGCCAGCAGTGAACTAGCTATCGACAATGAGCAGTTCTTC
NA,TRBJ1-2,TRBV2,once,CASSFTALRQYYTF,TGTGCCAGCAGTTTCACAGCCCTTAGACAGTACTACACCTTC
TRBD1,TRBJ2-7,TRBV6-5,NA,CASSWTGPSYEQYF,TGTGCCAGCAGTTGGACAGGACCGTCCTACGAGCAGTACTTC
NA,TRBJ1-5,TRBV19,NA,CASSEGSIQPRFNQPQHF,TGTGCCAGTAGTGAGGGAAGTATCCAGCCCCGCTTTAATCAGCCCCAGCATTTT
NA,TRBJ1-1,TRBV6-1,once,CASTELMRTEAFF,TGTGCCAGCACTGAATTAATGAGGACTGAAGCTTTCTTT
TRBD1,TRBJ1-2,TRBV19,NA,CASSIPGQNYGYTF,TGTGCCAGTAGTATCCCGGGACAGAACTATGGCTACACCTTC
TRBD1,TRBJ2-1,TRBV5-6,NA,CASSFRQGAYNEQFF,TGTGCCAGCAGCTTTCGACAGGGGGCTTACAATGAGCAGTTCTTC
NA,TRBJ2-4,TRBV7-9,NA,CASSLGDDIQYF,TGTGCCAGCAGCTTGGGAGATGACATTCAGTACTTC
NA,TRBJ1-2,TRBV4-1,NA,CASSQEGEWGHNYGYTF,TGCGCCAGCAGCCAAGAGGGGGAGTGGGGACATAACTATGGCTACACCTTC
TRBD1,TRBJ1-2,TRBV2,NA,CASMARTGSNYGYTF,TGTGCCAGCATGGCCCGGACAGGGTCTAACTATGGCTACACCTTC
NA,TRBJ1-3,TRBV4-1,NA,CASSPSGNTIYF,TGCGCCAGCAGCCCATCTGGAAACACCATATATTTT
TRBD1,TRBJ2-7,TRBV25-1,NA,CASSEGTASEQYF,TGTGCCAGCAGTGAGGGGACAGCTAGCGAGCAGTACTTC
NA,TRBJ2-7,TRBV4-1,NA,CASSQEGARGPYEQYF,TGCGCCAGCAGCCAAGAGGGGGCTCGAGGACCCTACGAGCAGTACTTC
NA,TRBJ2-7,TRBV10-1,NA,CASSLAPQNEQYF,TGCGCCAGCAGTTTGGCCCCCCAGAACGAGCAGTACTTC
TRBD1,TRBJ2-7,TRBV27,NA,CASMDRSSYEQYF,TGTGCCAGCATGGACAGGAGCTCCTACGAGCAGTACTTC
TRBD2,TRBJ2-3,TRBV5-4,NA,CASSPRRASGATTDTQYF,TGTGCCAGCAGCCCAAGGCGGGCGAGCGGGGCAACTACAGATACGCAGTATTTT
TRBD1,TRBJ1-5,TRBV6-6,NA,CASRRAGGASQPQHF,TGTGCCAGCAGACGGGCAGGGGGCGCTTCTCAGCCCCAGCATTTT
NA,TRBJ1-1,TRBV19,NA,CATEAGSRTEAFF,TGTGCCACAGAGGCGGGGTCTAGGACTGAAGCTTTCTTT
NA,TRBJ1-2,TRBV27,once,CASSTAGVGGYTF,TGTGCCAGCAGTACCGCGGGGGTTGGCGGCTACACCTTC
TRBD2,TRBJ2-7,TRBV5-4,NA,CASSYGLAGKPYEQYF,TGTGCCAGCAGCTATGGACTAGCAGGGAAACCCTACGAGCAGTACTTC
NA,TRBJ1-2,TRBV5-1,NA,CASSLDGGGYTF,TGCGCCAGCAGCTTGGACGGCGGTGGCTACACCTTC
TRBD2,TRBJ2-1,TRBV6-5,NA,CASSYAGGHNEQFF,TGTGCCAGCAGTTACGCGGGGGGCCACAATGAGCAGTTCTTC
NA,TRBJ1-4,TRBV28,NA,CASLGTTNEKLFF,TGTGCCAGCCTGGGCACAACTAATGAAAAACTGTTTTTT
TRBD2,TRBJ2-3,TRBV5-1,once,CASSSWTSGRAADTQYF,TGCGCCAGCAGCTCCTGGACTAGCGGGAGGGCCGCAGATACGCAGTATTTT
NA,TRBJ2-6,TRBV18,NA,CASSPGVGANVLTF,TGTGCCAGCTCCCCGGGGGTTGGGGCCAACGTCCTGACTTTC
NA,TRBJ1-4,TRBV25-1,NA,CASARGEVSNEKLFF,TGTGCCAGCGCCCGGGGGGAGGTTTCTAATGAAAAACTGTTTTTT
TRBD1,TRBJ2-1,TRBV29-1,NA,CSADAPGGQLYNEQFF,TGCAGCGCTGATGCACCAGGGGGCCAGCTCTACAATGAGCAGTTCTTC
NA,TRBJ2-7,TRBV21-1,NA,CASSRTSGTGISYEQYF,TGTGCCAGCAGCAGAACCTCCGGGACAGGGATTTCCTACGAGCAGTACTTC
TRBD1,TRBJ2-1,TRBV10-3,NA,CAISESTEDLLGQGDNEQFF,TGTGCCATCAGTGAGTCGACGGAGGACCTCCTGGGACAGGGAGACAATGAGCAGTTCTTC
TRBD1,TRBJ1-5,TRBV19,NA,CASRDRDNQPQHF,TGTGCCAGTCGGGACAGGGACAATCAGCCCCAGCATTTT
NA,TRBJ1-1,TRBV6-1,NA,CASSDHRAENTEAFF,TGTGCCAGCAGTGACCACAGGGCGGAGAACACTGAAGCTTTCTTT
NA,TRBJ1-1,TRBV10-3,NA,CAIKAATGKGDTEAFF,TGTGCCATCAAGGCGGCAACAGGGAAGGGGGACACTGAAGCTTTCTTT
TRBD1,TRBJ1-1,TRBV11-3,NA,CASSFDRDTEAFF,TGTGCCAGCAGCTTCGACAGGGACACTGAAGCTTTCTTT
NA,TRBJ2-1,TRBV7-3,NA,CASSFRFGEQFF,NA
NA,TRBJ2-2,TRBV9,NA,CASSVGSGNTGELFF,TGTGCCAGCAGCGTAGGTAGCGGGAACACCGGGGAGCTGTTTTTT
NA,TRBJ2-1,TRBV5-1,NA,CASSLVLDDEQFF,TGCGCCAGCAGCTTGGTTCTAGACGATGAGCAGTTCTTC
NA,TRBJ2-2,TRBV6-4,once,CASSDSPRDTGELFF,TGTGCCAGCAGTGACTCGCCTCGCGACACCGGGGAGCTGTTTTTT